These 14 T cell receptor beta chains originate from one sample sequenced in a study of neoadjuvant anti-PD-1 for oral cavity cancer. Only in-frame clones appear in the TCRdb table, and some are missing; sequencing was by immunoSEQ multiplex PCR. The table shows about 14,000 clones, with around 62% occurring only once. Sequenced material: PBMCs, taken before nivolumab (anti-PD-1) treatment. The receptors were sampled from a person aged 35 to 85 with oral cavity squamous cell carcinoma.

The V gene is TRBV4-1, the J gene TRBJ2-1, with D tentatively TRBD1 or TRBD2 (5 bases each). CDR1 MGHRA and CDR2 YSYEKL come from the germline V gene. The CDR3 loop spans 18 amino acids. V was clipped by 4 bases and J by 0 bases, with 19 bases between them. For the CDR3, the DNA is TGCGCCAGCAGCCCCGGGGCGCAGGCGGGTAGCTCCTACAATGAGCAGTTCTTC. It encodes CASSPGAQAGSSYNEQFF.

The DNA for the CDR3 is TGCGCCAGCAGCTCGTGGACAGGGGCGGGCGAGCAGTACTTC. The encoded protein is CASSSWTGAGEQYF. The gene calls are TRBV5-1 and TRBJ2-7, with 9 bases aligning to TRBD1. V shed 3 bases and J 6 bases; nucleotides not matched to a gene: 7. Germline V gives CDR1 SGHRS, CDR2 YFSETQ. The CDR3 loop spans 14 amino acids.

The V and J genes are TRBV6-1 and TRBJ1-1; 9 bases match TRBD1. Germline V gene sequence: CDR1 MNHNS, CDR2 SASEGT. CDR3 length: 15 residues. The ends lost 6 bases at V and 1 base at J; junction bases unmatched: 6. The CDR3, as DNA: TGTGCCAGCAGCCACGGACAGGGGAGGAACACTGAAGCTTTCTTT. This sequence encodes CASSHGQGRNTEAFF.

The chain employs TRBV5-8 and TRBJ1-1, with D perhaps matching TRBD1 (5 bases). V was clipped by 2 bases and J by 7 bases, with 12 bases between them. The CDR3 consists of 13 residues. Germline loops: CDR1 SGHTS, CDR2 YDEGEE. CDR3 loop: CASSLRGSVEAFF. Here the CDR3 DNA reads TGTGCCAGCAGCTTACGGGGCTCGGTTGAAGCTTTCTTT.

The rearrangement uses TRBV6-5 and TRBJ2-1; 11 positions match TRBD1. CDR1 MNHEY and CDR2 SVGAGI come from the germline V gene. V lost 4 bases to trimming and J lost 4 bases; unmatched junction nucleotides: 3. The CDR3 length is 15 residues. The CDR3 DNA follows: TGTGCCAGCAGTTTTGGACAGGGGGCATACAATGAGCAGTTCTTC. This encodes CASSFGQGAYNEQFF.

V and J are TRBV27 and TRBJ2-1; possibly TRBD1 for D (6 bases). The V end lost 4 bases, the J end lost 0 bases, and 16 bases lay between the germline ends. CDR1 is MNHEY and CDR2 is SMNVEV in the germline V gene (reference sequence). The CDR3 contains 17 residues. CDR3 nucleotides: TGTGCCAGCAGTTGGCAGGGGCTCCGTGTCTCCTACAATGAGCAGTTCTTC. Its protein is CASSWQGLRVSYNEQFF.

CDR3 loop: CASSVGPLAGAGETQYF. For the CDR3, the DNA is TGTGCCAGCAGCGTAGGACCCCTAGCGGGGGCCGGGGAGACCCAGTACTTC. V is TRBV9 and J is TRBJ2-5; 10 positions agree with TRBD2. The CDR3 has 17 residues. V shed 0 bases, J shed 5 bases, and the junction held 10 bases outside the gene matches. Looked up from germline, CDR1 is SGDLS and CDR2 is YYNGEE.

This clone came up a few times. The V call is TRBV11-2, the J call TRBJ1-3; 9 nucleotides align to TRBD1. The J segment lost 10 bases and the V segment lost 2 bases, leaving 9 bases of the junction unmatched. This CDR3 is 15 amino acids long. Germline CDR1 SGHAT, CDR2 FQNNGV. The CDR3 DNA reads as TGTGCCAGCAGCTTAAGGTTTGGGACAGGGAGAACCATATATTTT. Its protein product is CASSLRFGTGRTIYF.

CDR3 coding DNA: TGTGCCAGTTTCGGGGGGTATCTGAACTATGGCTACACCTTC. This sequence encodes CASFGGYLNYGYTF. The chain joins TRBV7-9 to TRBJ1-2, with D possibly being TRBD1 (5 bases). CDR3 length equals 14 residues. V lost 9 bases to trimming and J lost 2 bases, with 16 bases between them. Looked up from germline, CDR1 is SEHNR and CDR2 is FQNEAQ (reference sequence).

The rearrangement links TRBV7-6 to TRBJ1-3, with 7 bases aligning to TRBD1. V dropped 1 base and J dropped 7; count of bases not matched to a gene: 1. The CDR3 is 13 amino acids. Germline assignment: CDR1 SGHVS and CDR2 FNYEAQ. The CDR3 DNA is TGTGCCAGCAGCTTAGAACAGGGGAACACCATATATTTT. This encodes CASSLEQGNTIYF.

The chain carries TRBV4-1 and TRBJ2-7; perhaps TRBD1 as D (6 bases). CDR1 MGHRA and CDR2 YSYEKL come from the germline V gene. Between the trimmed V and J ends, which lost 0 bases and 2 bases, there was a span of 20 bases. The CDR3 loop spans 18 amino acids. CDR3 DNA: TGCGCCAGCAGCCAAGAGAGGCAATTAGAGGACAGAACCTACGAGCAGTACTTC. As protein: CASSQERQLEDRTYEQYF.

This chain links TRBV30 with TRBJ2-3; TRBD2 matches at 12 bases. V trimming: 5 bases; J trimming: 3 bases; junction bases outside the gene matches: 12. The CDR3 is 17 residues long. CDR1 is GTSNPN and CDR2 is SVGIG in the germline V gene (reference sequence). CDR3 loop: CAWGRLAGVVLTDTQYF. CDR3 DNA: TGTGCCTGGGGGAGACTAGCGGGGGTTGTATTGACAGATACGCAGTATTTT.

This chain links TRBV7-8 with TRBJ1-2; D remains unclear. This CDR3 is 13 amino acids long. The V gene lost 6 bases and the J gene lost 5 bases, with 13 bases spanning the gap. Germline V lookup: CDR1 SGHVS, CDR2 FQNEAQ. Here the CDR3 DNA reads TGTGCCAGCAGTCTTGACGTGGGGTATGGCTACACCTTC. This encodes CASSLDVGYGYTF.

This CDR3 is CASSYRQPTYTGELFF. CDR3 coding DNA: TGTGCCAGCAGTTACCGACAGCCCACCTACACCGGGGAGCTGTTTTTT. The V call is TRBV6-5, the J call TRBJ2-2; tentative D call: TRBD1 (5 bases). V lost 2 bases to trimming and J lost 3 bases, with 13 bases between them. CDR1 MNHEY and CDR2 SVGAGI come from the germline V gene. The CDR3 length is 16 residues.